The rows below give T cell receptor beta chains drawn from one sample of a study of T cell responses to AZD1222 COVID-19 vaccine. TCRdb's copy holds only in-frame clones and misses some; the assay was immunoSEQ multiplex PCR. The table shows some 130,000 clones, with 80% to 90% occurring only once. Source: peripheral blood, taken on day 0 of AZD1222 vaccination. All receptors come from an adult in good health. The CDR3 runs from the conserved cysteine through the conserved F or W. Each record gives: D gene, J gene, clone size, V gene, CDR3 protein, CDR3 DNA. The D gene is left open where the match is weak. Rows may omit the clone size; those that give it use once, few, many or a size class.

D: NA; J: TRBJ1-2; size: NA; V: TRBV12-3/TRBV12-4; CDR3: CASSFGGGGYTF; DNA: TGTGCCAGCAGTTTTGGGGGAGGTGGCTACACCTTC
D: NA; J: TRBJ1-1; size: once; V: TRBV5-6; CDR3: CASSLGVGVPVNTEAFF; DNA: TGTGCCAGCAGCTTAGGAGTGGGAGTTCCTGTGAACACTGAAGCTTTCTTT
D: NA; J: TRBJ1-2; size: NA; V: TRBV18; CDR3: CASSRGNYGYTF; DNA: TGTGCCAGCTCACGAGGGAACTATGGCTACACCTTC
D: TRBD1; J: TRBJ1-1; size: NA; V: TRBV24-1; CDR3: CATSETGQGKGAFF; DNA: TGTGCCACCAGTGAGACGGGACAGGGGAAAGGAGCTTTCTTT
D: TRBD2; J: TRBJ2-5; size: NA; V: TRBV6-2/TRBV6-3; CDR3: CASSRRGGRETQYF; DNA: TGTGCCAGCAGCCGGCGGGGGGGGCGAGAGACCCAGTACTTC
D: NA; J: TRBJ1-3; size: NA; V: TRBV6-5; CDR3: CASKRISGNTIYF; DNA: TGTGCCAGCAAACGGATCTCTGGAAACACCATATATTTT
D: TRBD1; J: TRBJ1-1; size: NA; V: TRBV10-1; CDR3: CASSLTGGTEAFF; DNA: TGCGCCAGCAGTCTAACAGGGGGCACTGAAGCTTTCTTT
D: NA; J: TRBJ2-1; size: NA; V: TRBV6-1; CDR3: CASSEARDPIAFEGQFF; DNA: TGTGCCAGCAGTGAAGCGAGGGACCCTATAGCCTTCGAGGGGCAGTTCTTC
D: TRBD2; J: TRBJ2-3; size: NA; V: TRBV4-2; CDR3: CASSQSASGQVVTQYF; DNA: TGTGCCAGCAGCCAATCGGCTAGCGGGCAGGTAGTCACGCAGTATTTT
D: NA; J: TRBJ2-7; size: NA; V: TRBV18; CDR3: CASSPQGTSYEQYF; DNA: TGTGCCAGCTCACCACAGGGGACTTCCTACGAGCAGTACTTC
D: NA; J: TRBJ1-2; size: once; V: TRBV27; CDR3: CASSSGAYYGYTF; DNA: TGTGCCAGCAGTTCAGGGGCCTACTATGGCTACACCTTC
D: TRBD2; J: TRBJ2-1; size: NA; V: TRBV6-5; CDR3: CASSYIGGGAYNEQFF; DNA: TGTGCCAGCAGTTACATCGGCGGGGGGGCCTACAATGAGCAGTTCTTC
D: NA; J: TRBJ2-1; size: NA; V: TRBV10-1; CDR3: CASSEERSSYNEQFF; DNA: TGCGCCAGCAGTGAGGAGAGAAGCTCCTACAATGAGCAGTTCTTC
D: TRBD1; J: TRBJ1-2; size: once; V: TRBV2; CDR3: CASSERGQRGEGYTF; DNA: TGTGCCAGCAGTGAAAGGGGACAGCGCGGGGAAGGCTACACCTTC
D: TRBD2; J: TRBJ2-2; size: NA; V: TRBV29-1; CDR3: CSPLPGGVLVGGELFF; DNA: TGCAGCCCATTGCCGGGAGGGGTCCTAGTGGGCGGGGAGCTGTTTTTT
D: TRBD1; J: TRBJ1-1; size: few; V: TRBV29-1; CDR3: CSVATGDEAFF; DNA: TGCAGCGTGGCGACAGGGGACGAAGCTTTCTTT
D: TRBD1; J: TRBJ2-7; size: NA; V: TRBV11-2; CDR3: CASSKGQGAYEQYF; DNA: TGTGCCAGCAGCAAGGGACAGGGGGCCTACGAGCAGTACTTC
D: TRBD2; J: TRBJ2-1; size: few; V: TRBV4-2; CDR3: CASELAGTSGGAVDNEQFF; DNA: TGTGCCAGCGAACTGGCCGGGACTAGCGGGGGGGCCGTGGACAATGAGCAGTTCTTC
D: NA; J: TRBJ2-7; size: NA; V: TRBV2; CDR3: CASSEEGLGSYEQYF; DNA: TGTGCCAGCAGTGAAGAAGGGCTGGGAAGCTACGAGCAGTACTTC
D: TRBD2; J: TRBJ2-2; size: NA; V: TRBV7-6; CDR3: CASSLLGGLAVAGELFF; DNA: TGTGCCAGCAGCTTACTCGGGGGACTAGCGGTCGCCGGGGAGCTGTTTTTT
D: NA; J: TRBJ1-2; size: NA; V: TRBV19; CDR3: CASSAREGFNYGYTF; DNA: TGTGCCAGTAGTGCCCGTGAGGGTTTTAACTATGGCTACACCTTC
D: NA; J: TRBJ2-3; size: NA; V: TRBV5-1; CDR3: CAPSDGPSDTQYF; DNA: TGCGCCCCATCTGATGGGCCCTCGGATACGCAGTATTTT
D: NA; J: TRBJ1-6; size: few; V: TRBV28; CDR3: CASTRYNSPLHF; DNA: TGTGCCAGCACCAGGTATAATTCACCCCTCCACTTT
D: NA; J: TRBJ1-2; size: NA; V: TRBV5-1; CDR3: CASSLEGDRYYGYTF; DNA: TGCGCCAGCAGCTTGGAAGGAGACAGATACTATGGCTACACCTTC
D: NA; J: TRBJ2-7; size: NA; V: TRBV5-4; CDR3: CASSGDGRGGQYF; DNA: TGTGCCAGCAGCGGCGACGGTCGCGGCGGGCAGTACTTC
D: NA; J: TRBJ1-3; size: NA; V: TRBV19; CDR3: CASNPGSSGNTIYF; DNA: TGTGCCAGTAATCCGGGAAGCTCTGGAAACACCATATATTTT
D: NA; J: TRBJ2-3; size: NA; V: TRBV9; CDR3: CASSVDTRGGTDTQYF; DNA: TGTGCCAGCAGCGTAGACACTAGGGGCGGCACAGATACGCAGTATTTT
D: NA; J: TRBJ2-1; size: NA; V: TRBV29-1; CDR3: CSVVPPERASSYNEQFF; DNA: TGCAGCGTTGTCCCCCCCGAGCGGGCGAGCTCCTACAATGAGCAGTTCTTC
D: TRBD2; J: TRBJ2-7; size: NA; V: TRBV11-2; CDR3: CASSPLKREGPYEQYF; DNA: TGTGCCAGCAGTCCCTTAAAACGGGAGGGCCCCTACGAGCAGTACTTC
D: NA; J: TRBJ1-2; size: NA; V: TRBV7-2; CDR3: CASRKQINYGYTF; DNA: TGTGCCAGCAGGAAACAGATTAACTATGGCTACACCTTC